Listed here are 27 T cell receptor beta chains from one sample, sequenced in a study of cytomegalovirus exposure and HLA in healthy donors. PCR involved 60 Vbeta and 13 Jbeta primers. The data were produced by immunoSEQ multiplex PCR, yet TCRdb's version contains in-frame clones alone and is incomplete. The repertoire holds 100,000 to 150,000 clones, with 78% as singletons. Material: PBMCs. Receptors were obtained from a woman aged 18-29 years in good health and CMV-seronegative.

V usage is TRBV15 and J usage is TRBJ2-3; 7 bases are a match to TRBD1. Germline CDR1 LNHNV, CDR2 YYDKDF (reference sequence). Trimming cost V 1 base and J 3 bases; bases outside gene matches: 4. The CDR3 totals 15 residues. The CDR3 DNA reads as TGTGCCACCAGCAGAGGGGGGACAGTTACAGATACGCAGTATTTT. Residues: CATSRGGTVTDTQYF.

This clone was found once. J is TRBJ1-2 and V is TRBV29-1; tentative D call: TRBD1 (5 bases). The V gene's germline CDR1 is SQVTM and CDR2 ANQGSEA. V gave up 6 bases and J gave up 2 bases, with 19 bases separating them. This CDR3 region has 15 residues. The CDR3 region is CSVSAGMIRNYGYTF. The CDR3 DNA follows: TGCAGCGTATCGGCAGGGATGATCCGCAACTATGGCTACACCTTC.

This sequence joins TRBV30 and TRBJ2-3, with TRBD2 matching 10 bases. V lost 4 bases to trimming and J lost 1 base; unmatched junction nucleotides: 5. Germline values: CDR1 GTSNPN, CDR2 SVGIG (reference sequence). The CDR3 extends over 15 amino acids. CDR3 sequence reads: CAWKRAGGGTDTQYF. CDR3 nucleotide sequence: TGTGCCTGGAAGAGAGCGGGAGGGGGCACAGATACGCAGTATTTT.

This clone was seen more than once but under ten times. The chain is built from TRBV30 and TRBJ2-3; TRBD2 matches 8 bases. Trimming at V came to 3 bases and at J to 4 bases, leaving 6 bases not matched to a gene. CDR1 and CDR2 from the germline V gene are GTSNPN and SVGIG (reference sequence). CDR3 size: 14 residues. This CDR3 reads CAWRGGTSSDTQYF. CDR3 sequence (DNA): TGTGCCTGGAGGGGAGGGACTAGTTCAGATACGCAGTATTTT.

The genes are TRBV5-4 and TRBJ1-1; TRBD1 might be the D (5 bases). The V gene lost 4 bases and the J gene lost 0 bases, with 13 bases spanning the gap. The germline gives CDR1 SGHNT, CDR2 YYREEE (reference sequence). This CDR3 has 15 amino acids. CDR3 nucleotide sequence: TGTGCCAGCAGCCAACCAGGGCTCATGAACACTGAAGCTTTCTTT. Encoded protein: CASSQPGLMNTEAFF.

The chain carries TRBV30 and TRBJ2-1, with 12 bases aligning to TRBD2. CDR1 and CDR2 from the germline V gene are GTSNPN and SVGIG (reference sequence). This CDR3 has 13 residues. V gave up 2 bases and J gave up 10 bases; unmatched junction bases: 3. CDR3: CAWSLLAGGEQFF. As DNA, the CDR3 is TGTGCCTGGAGTCTCCTAGCGGGAGGGGAGCAGTTCTTC. Based on the CDR3 plus reference TRBV30 and TRBJ2-1, the full variable domain is SQTIHQWPATLVQPVGSPLSLECTVEGTSNPNLYWYRQAAGRGLQLLFYSVGIGQISSEVPQNLSASRPQDRQFILSSKKLLLSDSGFYLCAWSLLAGGEQFFGPGTRLTVL.

V usage is TRBV19 and J usage is TRBJ2-2; the D gene is possibly TRBD2 (6 bases). Deletions cut 8 bases from V and 7 bases from J, with 17 bases between. The V gene's germline CDR1 is LNHDA and CDR2 SQIVND (reference sequence). CDR3 length equals 14 residues. CDR3 in amino acids: CASLRRGRDGELFF. The CDR3 coding sequence is TGTGCCAGTCTGAGGAGGGGTCGTGACGGGGAGCTGTTTTTT.

This sequence joins TRBV6-1 and TRBJ2-2, with 10 bases aligning to TRBD2. V shed 6 bases, J shed 5 bases, and the junction held 6 bases outside the gene matches. Germline values: CDR1 MNHNS, CDR2 SASEGT. The CDR3 sequence is 15 residues long. The CDR3 spells CASRDLAGVTGELFF. As DNA, the CDR3 is TGTGCCAGCAGAGACCTAGCGGGAGTTACCGGGGAGCTGTTTTTT.

The V gene is TRBV20-1, the J gene TRBJ2-3; D ambiguous. The germline V gene encodes CDR1 DFQATT and CDR2 SNEGSKA (reference sequence). The CDR3 has 11 amino acids. V was trimmed by 0 bases and J by 9 bases, leaving 7 bases between them. The CDR3 DNA reads as TGCAGTGCTAGAGATATATCGACGCAGTATTTT. Translating gives CSARDISTQYF.

This clone has only a few counts. The chain couples TRBV5-6 to TRBJ2-3; possibly TRBD2 for D (6 bases). From germline, CDR1 is SGHDT and CDR2 YYEEEE. This CDR3 has 16 amino acids. V shed 1 base and J shed 2 bases, with 14 bases lying between them. CDR3 nucleotide sequence: TGTGCCAGCAGCTTGCGGGAGACCCCTGACACAGATACGCAGTATTTT. As protein: CASSLRETPDTDTQYF.

V and J are TRBV7-9 and TRBJ1-1; 7 nucleotides align to TRBD1. Per germline, CDR1 SEHNR and CDR2 FQNEAQ (reference sequence). Unmatched junction bases numbered 11, after V lost 1 base and J lost 3 bases. This CDR3 contains 17 residues. DNA for the CDR3: TGTGCCAGCAGCTTAGAAAAGGGGGCGACGTTGGACACTGAAGCTTTCTTT. Amino acid sequence: CASSLEKGATLDTEAFF.

The rearrangement links TRBV7-9 to TRBJ2-1, with TRBD2 identical over 9 bases. The V and J ends lost 5 bases and 9 bases, in that order; junction bases with no gene match: 11. Per germline, CDR1 SEHNR and CDR2 FQNEAQ (reference sequence). This CDR3 has 15 residues. The CDR3 loop is CASSPPGLAGTEQFF. The CDR3 DNA reads as TGTGCCAGCAGCCCCCCGGGACTAGCAGGCACTGAGCAGTTCTTC. Full variable domain (missing parts from reference TRBV7-9 and TRBJ2-1): DTGVSQNPRHKITKRGQNVTFRCDPISEHNRLYWYRQTLGQGPEFLTYFQNEAQLEKSRLLSDRFSAERPKGSFSTLEIQRTEQGDSAMYLCASSPPGLAGTEQFFGPGTRLTVL.

V is TRBV5-1 and J is TRBJ1-2; D may be TRBD1 (6 bases). V lost 2 bases, J lost 8 bases, and 19 bases lay in between. This CDR3 spans 15 amino acids. Germline lookup yields CDR1 SGHRS and CDR2 YFSETQ. CDR3: CASSFGTDSSSGYTF. In DNA form, the CDR3 reads TGCGCCAGCAGCTTTGGGACGGACAGTTCCAGCGGCTACACCTTC.

The chain couples TRBV10-2 to TRBJ2-3, with D unclear. From germline, CDR1 is WSHSY and CDR2 SAAADI. The CDR3 is made up of 13 amino acids. V lost 8 bases and J 6 bases, leaving 15 bases between the germline ends. CDR3 in amino acids: CASFEGGRDTQYF. The CDR3 DNA reads as TGCGCCAGCTTCGAAGGCGGTCGCGATACGCAGTATTTT.

The table lists this clone with many counts. The rearrangement uses TRBV19 and TRBJ2-1; 9 bases match TRBD1. This CDR3 is 13 amino acids long. Germline V lookup: CDR1 LNHDA, CDR2 SQIVND (reference sequence). V dropped 11 bases and J dropped 8; count of bases not matched to a gene: 10. The CDR3 is CAVGTGTWDEQFF. The CDR3 DNA reads as TGTGCCGTTGGGACAGGGACTTGGGATGAGCAGTTCTTC.

This chain uses TRBV5-1 with TRBJ2-5; a possible D gene is TRBD1 (6 bases). Between the trimmed V and J ends, which lost 4 bases and 1 base, there was a span of 11 bases. The V gene's germline CDR1 is SGHRS and CDR2 YFSETQ. This CDR3 region has 14 residues. The CDR3 protein is CASSPGQLQETQYF. The DNA for the CDR3 is TGCGCCAGCAGCCCCGGACAGCTCCAAGAGACCCAGTACTTC.

The V gene is TRBV5-6, the J gene TRBJ2-5, with D perhaps TRBD1 (5 bases). Looked up from germline, CDR1 is SGHDT and CDR2 is YYEEEE. The CDR3 length is 14 residues. V lost 0 bases to trimming and J lost 2 bases, with 8 bases between them. CDR3 nucleotide sequence: TGTGCCAGCAGCTTGGTGGGGCAGCAAGAGACCCAGTACTTC. The encoded protein is CASSLVGQQETQYF.

The rearrangement joins TRBV5-1 to TRBJ2-1, with no clear D. V gave up 3 bases and J gave up 4 bases, with 14 bases separating them. The CDR3 has 15 residues. Germline V CDR1 and CDR2: SGHRS, YFSETQ. The CDR3 region is CASSSRQVLYNEQFF. The CDR3 DNA reads as TGCGCCAGCAGCTCAAGACAAGTACTTTACAATGAGCAGTTCTTC.

In this sample, this clone turned up once. CDR3 sequence (DNA): TGTGCCAGCAGCATGGGACAGGGCAATCAGCCCCAGCATTTT. Protein sequence: CASSMGQGNQPQHF. This chain joins TRBV5-6 and TRBJ1-5, with TRBD1 matching over 8 bases. This CDR3 contains 14 residues. J was trimmed by 2 bases and V by 4 bases; bases with no gene match: 2. Germline lookup yields CDR1 SGHDT and CDR2 YYEEEE.

The rearrangement uses TRBV12-5 and TRBJ1-2; D perhaps matches TRBD1 (5 bases). V was clipped by 0 bases and J by 14 bases, with 16 bases between them. The germline V gene encodes CDR1 LGHNT and CDR2 FRNRAP. This CDR3 has 13 amino acids. The CDR3 is CASGLVGVPRGTF. The CDR3 bases are TGTGCTAGTGGTTTGGTAGGGGTTCCCCGGGGGACCTTC.

The chain employs TRBV10-3 and TRBJ1-5; TRBD1 agrees at 7 bases. Trimming took 8 bases from V and 6 from J; bases not matched to a gene: 7. The CDR3 totals 13 residues. Per germline, CDR1 ENHRY and CDR2 SYGVKD. The CDR3 here is CAISTGEVQPQHF. The CDR3 DNA sequence: TGTGCCATCTCAACAGGGGAGGTTCAGCCCCAGCATTTT.

The chain couples TRBV25-1 to TRBJ2-3; D is ambiguous. The V and J ends lost 5 bases and 4 bases respectively, with 4 bases between them. The germline CDR1 and CDR2 sequences are MGHDK and SYGVNS. The length of the CDR3 is 11 residues. In DNA form, the CDR3 reads TGTGCCAGCAGTTTCGCAGATACGCAGTATTTT. This encodes CASSFADTQYF.

The chain employs TRBV27 and TRBJ2-7; tentative D call: TRBD2 (6 bases). This CDR3 is 14 amino acids long. V lost 2 bases to trimming and J lost 2 bases, with 10 bases between them. The germline gives CDR1 MNHEY, CDR2 SMNVEV (reference sequence). The CDR3 is CASSLGGDPYEQYF. The CDR3 DNA is TGTGCCAGCAGTTTAGGCGGGGACCCCTACGAGCAGTACTTC.

This clone turned up a few times. The chain couples TRBV5-1 to TRBJ1-2, with D perhaps matching TRBD1 (6 bases). The CDR3 has 14 residues. The germline V gene encodes CDR1 SGHRS and CDR2 YFSETQ. Trimming took 1 base from V and 8 from J, leaving 15 bases between them. CDR3: CASSLYRAGVGYTF. The CDR3 DNA follows: TGCGCCAGCAGCTTGTACCGTGCAGGGGTCGGCTACACCTTC.

The chain links TRBV2 to TRBJ2-5, with 7 bases that match TRBD2. The germline gives CDR1 SNHLY, CDR2 FYNNEI. The CDR3 covers 12 residues. V gave up 8 bases and J gave up 5 bases; unmatched junction bases: 5. This CDR3 is CASGGETETQYF. The CDR3 coding sequence is TGTGCCAGCGGGGGGGAGACGGAGACCCAGTACTTC.

V gene TRBV5-1 combines with J gene TRBJ2-7; a weak D match, TRBD1 (5 bases). The V gene's germline CDR1 is SGHRS and CDR2 YFSETQ. CDR3 length equals 14 residues. V dropped 2 bases and J dropped 2 bases, with 11 bases sitting between them. CDR3 in amino acids: CASSFGRETYEQYF. The CDR3, as DNA: TGCGCCAGCAGCTTCGGCAGGGAAACCTACGAGCAGTACTTC.

V gene TRBV30 combines with J gene TRBJ1-5, with a tentative D call TRBD1 (6 bases). CDR1 GTSNPN and CDR2 SVGIG come from the germline V gene (reference sequence). V shed 2 bases and J shed 7 bases, with 12 bases lying between them. The CDR3 sequence is 13 residues long. The CDR3 bases are TGTGCCTGGAGTAGGGCAGGGGACCAGCCCCAGCATTTT. It yields the protein CAWSRAGDQPQHF.